This TCR beta chain was captured by sequencing in a study of OX40 agonist ivuxolimab in advanced cancers. Study-level information: The patients received ivuxolimab by intravenous route every 2 weeks at 0.01 to 10 mg/kg. Every patient in dose escalation had hepatocellular carcinoma, melanoma, renal cell or head and neck cancer.

Patients with autoimmune history or systemic immunosuppression were excluded. Collection of blood occurred at baseline, at cycle 4 day 1, and at cycle 7 day 1. From germline, CDR1 is LNHNV and CDR2 YYDKDF (reference sequence). Trimming cost V 3 bases and J 2 bases, with 10 bases left between them. The CDR3 covers 14 residues. The protocol was immunoSEQ multiplex PCR, while the TCRdb copy is restricted to in-frame clones and leaves out a portion. There are fewer than 60,000 clones in the sample; 70% to 90% occur only once, and about 0.69% lies in the top ten. The source material was CD4+ or CD8+ T cells sorted from blood, sampled in a trial of the OX40 agonist ivuxolimab. The V call is TRBV15, the J call TRBJ2-5, with D possibly being TRBD1 (5 bases). This sequence was found in an adult with an advanced solid tumor such as melanoma, head and neck, liver or kidney cancer. The CDR3 region is CATSRDTAQETQYF. The CDR3 DNA reads as TGTGCCACCAGCAGGGACACTGCACAAGAGACCCAGTACTTC.